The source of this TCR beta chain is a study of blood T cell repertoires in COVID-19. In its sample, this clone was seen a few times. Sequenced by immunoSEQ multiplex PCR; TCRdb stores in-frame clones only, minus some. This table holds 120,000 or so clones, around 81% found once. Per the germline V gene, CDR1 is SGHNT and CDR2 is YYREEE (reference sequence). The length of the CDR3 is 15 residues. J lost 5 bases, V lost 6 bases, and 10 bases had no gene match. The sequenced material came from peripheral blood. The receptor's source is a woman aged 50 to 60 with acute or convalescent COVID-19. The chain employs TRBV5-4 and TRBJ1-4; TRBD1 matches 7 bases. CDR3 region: CASNYGGRGNEKLFF. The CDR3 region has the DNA TGTGCCAGCAACTACGGGGGCAGGGGGAATGAAAAACTGTTTTTT.